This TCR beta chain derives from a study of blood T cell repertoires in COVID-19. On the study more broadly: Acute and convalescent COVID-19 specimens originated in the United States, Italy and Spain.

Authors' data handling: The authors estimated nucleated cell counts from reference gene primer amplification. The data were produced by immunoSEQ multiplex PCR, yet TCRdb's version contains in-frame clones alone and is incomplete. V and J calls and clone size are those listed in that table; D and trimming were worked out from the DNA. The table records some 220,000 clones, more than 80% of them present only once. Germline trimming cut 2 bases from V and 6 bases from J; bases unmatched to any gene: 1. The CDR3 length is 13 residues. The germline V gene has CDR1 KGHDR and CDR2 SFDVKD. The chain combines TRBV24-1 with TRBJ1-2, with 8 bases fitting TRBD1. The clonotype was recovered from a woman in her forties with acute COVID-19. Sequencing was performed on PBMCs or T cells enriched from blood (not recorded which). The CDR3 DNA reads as TGTGCCACCAGTGATTCGACAGGGGATGGCTACACCTTC. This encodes CATSDSTGDGYTF.